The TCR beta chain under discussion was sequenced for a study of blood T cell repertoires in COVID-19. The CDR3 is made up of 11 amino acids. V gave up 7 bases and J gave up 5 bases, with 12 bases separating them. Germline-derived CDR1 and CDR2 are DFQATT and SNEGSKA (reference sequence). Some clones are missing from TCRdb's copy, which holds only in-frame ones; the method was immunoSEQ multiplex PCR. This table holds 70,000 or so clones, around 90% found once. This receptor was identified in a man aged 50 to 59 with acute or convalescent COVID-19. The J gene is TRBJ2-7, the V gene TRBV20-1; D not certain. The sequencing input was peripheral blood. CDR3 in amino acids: CSVRQLHEQYF. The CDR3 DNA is TGCAGTGTGAGGCAGCTCCACGAGCAGTACTTC.